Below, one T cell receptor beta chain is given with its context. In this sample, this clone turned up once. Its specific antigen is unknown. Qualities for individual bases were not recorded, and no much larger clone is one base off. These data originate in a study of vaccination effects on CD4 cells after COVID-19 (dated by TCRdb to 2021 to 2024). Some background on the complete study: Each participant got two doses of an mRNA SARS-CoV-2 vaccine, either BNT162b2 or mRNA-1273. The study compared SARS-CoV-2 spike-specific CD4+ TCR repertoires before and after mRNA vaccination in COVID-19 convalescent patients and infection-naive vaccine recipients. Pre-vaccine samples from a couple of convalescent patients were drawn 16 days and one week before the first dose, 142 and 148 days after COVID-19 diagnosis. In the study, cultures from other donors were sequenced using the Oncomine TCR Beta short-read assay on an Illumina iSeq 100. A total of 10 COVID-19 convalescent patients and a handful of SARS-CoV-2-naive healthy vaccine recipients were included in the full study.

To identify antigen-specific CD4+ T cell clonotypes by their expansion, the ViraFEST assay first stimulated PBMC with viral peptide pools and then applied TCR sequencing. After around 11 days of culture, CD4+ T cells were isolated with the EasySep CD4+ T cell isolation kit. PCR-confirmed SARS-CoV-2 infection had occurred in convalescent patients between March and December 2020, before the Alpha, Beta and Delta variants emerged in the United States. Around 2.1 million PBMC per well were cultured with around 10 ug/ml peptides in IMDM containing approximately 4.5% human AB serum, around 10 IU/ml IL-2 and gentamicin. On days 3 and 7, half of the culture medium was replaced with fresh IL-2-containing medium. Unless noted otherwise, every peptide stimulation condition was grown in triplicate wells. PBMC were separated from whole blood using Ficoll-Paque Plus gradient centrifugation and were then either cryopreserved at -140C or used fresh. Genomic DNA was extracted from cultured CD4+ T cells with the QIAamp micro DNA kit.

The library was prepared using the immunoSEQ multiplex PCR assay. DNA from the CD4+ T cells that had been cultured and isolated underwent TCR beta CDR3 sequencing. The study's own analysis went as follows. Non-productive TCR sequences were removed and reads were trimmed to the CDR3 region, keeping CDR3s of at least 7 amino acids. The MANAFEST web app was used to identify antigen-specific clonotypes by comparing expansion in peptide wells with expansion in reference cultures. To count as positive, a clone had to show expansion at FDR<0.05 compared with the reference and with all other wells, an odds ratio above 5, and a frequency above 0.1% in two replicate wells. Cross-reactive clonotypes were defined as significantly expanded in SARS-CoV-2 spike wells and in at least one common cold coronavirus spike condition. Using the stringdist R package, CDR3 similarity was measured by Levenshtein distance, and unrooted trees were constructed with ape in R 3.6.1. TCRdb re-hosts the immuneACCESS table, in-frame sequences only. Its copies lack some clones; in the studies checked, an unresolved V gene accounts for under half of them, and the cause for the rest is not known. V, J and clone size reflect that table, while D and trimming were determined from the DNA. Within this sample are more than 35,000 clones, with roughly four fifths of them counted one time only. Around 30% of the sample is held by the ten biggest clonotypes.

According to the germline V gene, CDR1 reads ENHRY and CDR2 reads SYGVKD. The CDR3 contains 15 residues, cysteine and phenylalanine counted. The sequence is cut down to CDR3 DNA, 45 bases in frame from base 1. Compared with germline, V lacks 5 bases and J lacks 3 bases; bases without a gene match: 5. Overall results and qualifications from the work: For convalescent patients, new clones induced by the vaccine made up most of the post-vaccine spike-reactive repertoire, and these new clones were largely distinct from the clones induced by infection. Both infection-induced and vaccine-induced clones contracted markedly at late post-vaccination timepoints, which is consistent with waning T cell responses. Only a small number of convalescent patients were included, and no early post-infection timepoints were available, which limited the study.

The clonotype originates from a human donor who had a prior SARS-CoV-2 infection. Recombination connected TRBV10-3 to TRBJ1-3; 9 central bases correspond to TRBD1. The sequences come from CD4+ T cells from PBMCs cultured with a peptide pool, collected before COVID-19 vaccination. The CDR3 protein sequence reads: CAISPGQGFGNTIYF. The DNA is TGTGCCATCAGTCCGGGACAGGGTTTTGGAAACACCATATATTTT.